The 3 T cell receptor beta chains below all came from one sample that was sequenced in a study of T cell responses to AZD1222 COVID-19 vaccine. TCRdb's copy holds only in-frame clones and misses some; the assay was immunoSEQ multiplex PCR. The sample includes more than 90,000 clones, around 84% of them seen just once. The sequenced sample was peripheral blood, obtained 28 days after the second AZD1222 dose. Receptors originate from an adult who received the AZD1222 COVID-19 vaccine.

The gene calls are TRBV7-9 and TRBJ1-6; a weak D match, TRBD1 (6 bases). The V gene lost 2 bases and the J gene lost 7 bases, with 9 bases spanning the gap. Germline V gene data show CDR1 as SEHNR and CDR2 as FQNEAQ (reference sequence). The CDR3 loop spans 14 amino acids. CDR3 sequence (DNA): TGTGCCAGCAGCTTAACAGGGATAAATTCACCCCTCCACTTT. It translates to CASSLTGINSPLHF.

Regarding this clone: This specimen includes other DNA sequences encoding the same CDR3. Written as DNA, the CDR3 is TGCGCCAGCAGCTTGGACGGATCTGGAAACACCATATATTTT. Translating gives CASSLDGSGNTIYF. The J gene is TRBJ1-3, the V gene TRBV5-1, with D unresolved. Germline assignment: CDR1 SGHRS and CDR2 YFSETQ. Trimming stripped 0 bases from V and 1 base from J, with 5 bases between. The CDR3 extends over 14 amino acids.

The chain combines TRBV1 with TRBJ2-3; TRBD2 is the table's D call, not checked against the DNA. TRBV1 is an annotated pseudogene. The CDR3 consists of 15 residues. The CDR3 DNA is TGCACCAGCAGCCAAGCGGAGCGGGGCACAGATACGCAGTATTTT. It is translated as CTSSQAERGTDTQYF.